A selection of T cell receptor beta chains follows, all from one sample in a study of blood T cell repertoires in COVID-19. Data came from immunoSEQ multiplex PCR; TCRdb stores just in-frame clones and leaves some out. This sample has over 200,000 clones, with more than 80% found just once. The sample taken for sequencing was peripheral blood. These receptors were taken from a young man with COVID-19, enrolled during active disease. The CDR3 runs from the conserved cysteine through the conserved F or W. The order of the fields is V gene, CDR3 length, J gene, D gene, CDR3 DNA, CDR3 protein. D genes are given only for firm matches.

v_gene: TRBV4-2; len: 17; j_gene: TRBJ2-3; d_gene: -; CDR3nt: TGTGCCAGCAGCCAACTACTACGCACCCAACCCACAGATACGCAGTATTTT; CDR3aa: CASSQLLRTQPTDTQYF
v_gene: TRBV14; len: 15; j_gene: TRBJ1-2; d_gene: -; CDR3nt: TGTGCCAGCAGCCAAGGCGGCTCAACGGGCTATGGCTACACCTTC; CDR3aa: CASSQGGSTGYGYTF
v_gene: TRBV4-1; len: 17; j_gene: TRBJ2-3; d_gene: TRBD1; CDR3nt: TGCGCCAGCAGCCAAGATGGGCGGACAGGGCGCACAGATACGCAGTATTTT; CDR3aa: CASSQDGRTGRTDTQYF
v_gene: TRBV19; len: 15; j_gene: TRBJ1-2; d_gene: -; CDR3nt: TGTGCCACGAGACCACAGGGACCAGCTAACTATGGCTACACCTTC; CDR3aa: CATRPQGPANYGYTF
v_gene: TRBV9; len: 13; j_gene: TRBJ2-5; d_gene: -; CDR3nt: TGTGCCAGCAGCGGGGGGCTACAACAGACCCAGTACTTC; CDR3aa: CASSGGLQQTQYF
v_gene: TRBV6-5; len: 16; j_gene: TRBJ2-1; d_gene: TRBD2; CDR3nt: TGTGCCAGCAGTTACGTCAGCGGGGGTGCGTACAATGAGCAGTTCTTC; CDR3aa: CASSYVSGGAYNEQFF
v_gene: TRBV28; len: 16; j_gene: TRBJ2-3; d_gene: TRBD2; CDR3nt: TGTGCCAGCAGCCGACTAGCGGGAGGGTTCACAGATACGCAGTATTTT; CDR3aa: CASSRLAGGFTDTQYF
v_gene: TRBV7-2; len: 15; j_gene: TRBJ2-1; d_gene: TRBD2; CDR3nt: TGTGCCAGCAGCCTTTGGGGAGGGCCCTACAATGAGCAGTTCTTC; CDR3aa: CASSLWGGPYNEQFF
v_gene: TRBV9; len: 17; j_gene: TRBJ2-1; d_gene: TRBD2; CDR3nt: TGTGCCAGCAGCGTAGTAGGTCGGGAGGGCCCTTACAATGAGCAGTTCTTC; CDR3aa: CASSVVGREGPYNEQFF
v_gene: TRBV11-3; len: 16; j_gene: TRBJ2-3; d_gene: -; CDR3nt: TGTGCCAGCAGCTTAAATTTTGAGGGCCCCACAGATACGCAGTATTTT; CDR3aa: CASSLNFEGPTDTQYF
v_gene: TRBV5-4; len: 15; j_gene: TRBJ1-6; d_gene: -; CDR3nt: TGTGCCAGCAGCTTCGACAGCAACCTCAATTCACCCCTCCACTTT; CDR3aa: CASSFDSNLNSPLHF
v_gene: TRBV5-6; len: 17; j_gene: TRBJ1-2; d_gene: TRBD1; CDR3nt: TGTGCCAGCAGCTTCGGCGTAGGGACAGCGGGCAACTATGGCTACACCTTC; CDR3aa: CASSFGVGTAGNYGYTF
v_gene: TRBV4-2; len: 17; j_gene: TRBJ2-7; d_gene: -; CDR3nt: TGTGCCAGCAGCCAAGATTCCGGGGGAGTTCCCCCCGCCGAGCAGTACTTC; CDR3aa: CASSQDSGGVPPAEQYF
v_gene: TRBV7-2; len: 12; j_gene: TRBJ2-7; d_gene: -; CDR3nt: TGTGCCAGCAGCCAGGACATCTACGAGCAGTACTTC; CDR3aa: CASSQDIYEQYF
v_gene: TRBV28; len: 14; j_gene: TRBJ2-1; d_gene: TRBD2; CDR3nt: TGTGCCAGCAGTTCAGAGTCCGGGAGGGATGAGCAGTTCTTC; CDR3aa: CASSSESGRDEQFF
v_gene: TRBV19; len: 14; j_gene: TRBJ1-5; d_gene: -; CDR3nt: TGTGCCAGTAGTGGGACTATTAGCGATCAGCCCCAGCATTTT; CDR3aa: CASSGTISDQPQHF
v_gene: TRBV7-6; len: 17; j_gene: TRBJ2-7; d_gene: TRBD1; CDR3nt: TGTGCCAGCAGCTTAGGGGGACAGCCCATAAACGTCTACGAGCAGTACTTC; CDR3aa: CASSLGGQPINVYEQYF
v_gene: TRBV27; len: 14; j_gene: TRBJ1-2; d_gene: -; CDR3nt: TGTGCCAGCTCCCCTTTGGCCAGTTCGGAGGGCTACACCTTC; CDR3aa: CASSPLASSEGYTF
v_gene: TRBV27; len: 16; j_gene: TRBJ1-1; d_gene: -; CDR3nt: TGTGCCAGCAGGATCATTCGGGGAGCCCTGAACACTGAAGCTTTCTTT; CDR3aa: CASRIIRGALNTEAFF
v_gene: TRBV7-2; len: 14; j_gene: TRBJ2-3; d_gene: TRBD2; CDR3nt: TGTGCCAGCAGCTTTAGCGGGGGCCCAGATACGCAGTATTTT; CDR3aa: CASSFSGGPDTQYF
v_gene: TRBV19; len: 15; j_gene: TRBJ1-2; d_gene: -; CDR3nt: TGTGCCAGTAGACAACTACGGGCAGGGAACTATGGCTACACCTTC; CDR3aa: CASRQLRAGNYGYTF
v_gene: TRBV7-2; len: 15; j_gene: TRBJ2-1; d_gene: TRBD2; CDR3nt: TGTGCCAGCAACATGCGGGGGGATCCCTACAATGAGCAGTTCTTC; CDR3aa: CASNMRGDPYNEQFF
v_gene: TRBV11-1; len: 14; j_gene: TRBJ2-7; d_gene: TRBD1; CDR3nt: TGTGCCAGCAGCCTGACAGGGTCCTCCTACGAGCAGTACTTC; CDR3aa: CASSLTGSSYEQYF
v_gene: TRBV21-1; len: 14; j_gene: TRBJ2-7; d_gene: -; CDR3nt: TGTGCCAGCAGCAAAGACAGGGGATGCTACGAGCAGTACTTC; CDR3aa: CASSKDRGCYEQYF
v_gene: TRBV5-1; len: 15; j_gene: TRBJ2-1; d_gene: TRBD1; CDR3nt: TGCGCCAGCAGCCGCGGACAGGGTGGTTACAATGAGCAGTTCTTC; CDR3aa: CASSRGQGGYNEQFF
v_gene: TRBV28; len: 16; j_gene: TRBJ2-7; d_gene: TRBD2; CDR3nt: TGTGCCAGCAGCCTACTAGCGGGAGTCAACCGCCACGAGCAGTACTTC; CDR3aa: CASSLLAGVNRHEQYF